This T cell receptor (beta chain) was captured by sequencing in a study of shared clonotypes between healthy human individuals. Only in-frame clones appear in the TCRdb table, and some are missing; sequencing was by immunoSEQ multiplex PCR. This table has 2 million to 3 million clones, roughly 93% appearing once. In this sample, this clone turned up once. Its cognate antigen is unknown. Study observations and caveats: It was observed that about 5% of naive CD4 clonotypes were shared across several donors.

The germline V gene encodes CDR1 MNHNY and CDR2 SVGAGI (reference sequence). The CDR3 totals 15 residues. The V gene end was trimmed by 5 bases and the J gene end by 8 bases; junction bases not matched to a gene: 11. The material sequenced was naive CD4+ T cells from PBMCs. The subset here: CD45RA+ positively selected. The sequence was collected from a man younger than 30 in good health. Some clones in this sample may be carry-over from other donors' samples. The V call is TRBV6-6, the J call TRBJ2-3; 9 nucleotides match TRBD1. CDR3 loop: CASSGGQGRVGTQYF. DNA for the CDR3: TGTGCCAGCAGTGGGGGACAGGGTCGGGTGGGTACGCAGTATTTT.